This is a list of T cell receptor beta chains from one sample in a study of cytomegalovirus exposure and HLA in healthy donors. Assay: immunoSEQ multiplex PCR; the TCRdb copy retains only in-frame clones and omits some. The top ten clones hold 0.58% of a sample with around 200,000 clones, roughly 79% of them seen once. Material: PBMCs. The receptors stem from a middle-aged woman in good health and CMV-seronegative. CDR3s include the opening cysteine and the closing phenylalanine or tryptophan. The D gene is left open where the match is weak. Size tells how often a clone was seen (once, few, many) or the class of an expanded clone, and some rows leave it out.

size: -
D: -
V: TRBV2
J: TRBJ1-2
CDR3: CASRYGYGYTF
DNA: TGTGCCAGCAGATACGGCTATGGCTACACCTTC

size: -
D: -
V: TRBV7-2
J: TRBJ2-7
CDR3: CASSRPGQAYEQYF
DNA: TGTGCCAGCAGCCGACCGGGACAAGCCTACGAGCAGTACTTC

size: -
D: TRBD2
V: TRBV7-2
J: TRBJ2-5
CDR3: CASSLMSGVETQYF
DNA: TGTGCCAGCAGCTTAATGAGCGGGGTAGAGACCCAGTACTTC

size: once
D: TRBD2
V: TRBV5-1
J: TRBJ2-1
CDR3: CASSPGLASGEQFF
DNA: TGCGCCAGCAGCCCAGGACTAGCGTCCGGTGAGCAGTTCTTC

size: -
D: -
V: TRBV18
J: TRBJ2-7
CDR3: CASSPSLGGLVDEQYF
DNA: TGTGCCAGCTCACCATCTCTGGGAGGCCTGGTGGACGAGCAGTACTTC

size: -
D: TRBD1
V: TRBV18
J: TRBJ1-1
CDR3: CASSPFYRGLNTEAFF
DNA: TGTGCCAGCTCACCTTTTTACAGGGGTCTGAACACTGAAGCTTTCTTT

size: -
D: -
V: TRBV7-8
J: TRBJ1-5
CDR3: CASSFGGAYQPQHF
DNA: TGTGCCAGCAGCTTTGGCGGGGCCTATCAGCCCCAGCATTTT

size: -
D: TRBD1
V: TRBV6-5
J: TRBJ2-3
CDR3: CASSPTGTGGDTQYF
DNA: TGTGCCAGCAGTCCAACGGGGACAGGGGGAGATACGCAGTATTTT

size: -
D: -
V: TRBV16
J: TRBJ1-1
CDR3: CASSPRGMANTEAFF
DNA: TGTGCCAGCAGCCCAAGGGGGATGGCGAACACTGAAGCTTTCTTT

size: -
D: -
V: TRBV12-2
J: TRBJ1-4
CDR3: CASRLDKQLLSIEKLFF
DNA: TGTGCAAGTCGCTTAGACAAACAGTTGCTCTCTATTGAAAAACTGTTTTTT

size: -
D: -
V: TRBV7-9
J: TRBJ1-2
CDR3: CASSLTPGNYGYTF
DNA: TGTGCCAGCAGCTTAACGCCAGGGAACTATGGCTACACCTTC

size: few
D: TRBD1
V: TRBV6-5
J: TRBJ2-7
CDR3: CATQGANSEYEQYF
DNA: TGTGCCACCCAGGGGGCAAATTCGGAATACGAGCAGTACTTC

size: -
D: -
V: TRBV30
J: TRBJ2-3
CDR3: CAWSTPIGLTDTQYF
DNA: TGTGCCTGGAGCACCCCAATCGGTCTCACAGATACGCAGTATTTT

size: -
D: -
V: TRBV4-2
J: TRBJ1-3
CDR3: CASSPPDGGSSGNTIYF
DNA: TGTGCCAGCAGCCCACCCGACGGCGGTAGCTCTGGAAACACCATATATTTT

size: -
D: -
V: TRBV15
J: TRBJ2-7
CDR3: CATSRTGGSSYEQYF
DNA: TGTGCCACCAGCAGAACCGGAGGCAGTTCCTACGAGCAGTACTTC

size: -
D: -
V: TRBV29-1
J: TRBJ2-3
CDR3: CSVGGSSTLSTDTQYF
DNA: TGCAGCGTGGGAGGATCCAGCACCCTCAGCACAGATACGCAGTATTTT

size: -
D: TRBD1
V: TRBV7-9
J: TRBJ2-5
CDR3: CASRPAGTGVKETQYF
DNA: TGTGCCAGCAGACCAGCCGGGACAGGGGTTAAGGAGACCCAGTACTTC

size: -
D: -
V: TRBV9
J: TRBJ2-1
CDR3: CASSVGQGGVNEQFF
DNA: TGTGCCAGCAGCGTAGGCCAGGGTGGGGTCAATGAGCAGTTCTTC

size: -
D: TRBD1
V: TRBV6-6
J: TRBJ1-2
CDR3: CASNNLRDRGSGYTF
DNA: TGTGCCAGCAACAACCTCCGAGACAGGGGATCGGGCTACACCTTC

size: -
D: TRBD2
V: TRBV18
J: TRBJ2-1
CDR3: CASSPLKIAGYNEQFF
DNA: TGTGCCAGCTCACCACTCAAAATAGCGGGGTACAATGAGCAGTTCTTC

size: -
D: TRBD1
V: TRBV18
J: TRBJ2-5
CDR3: CASSPLPGQGKETQYF
DNA: TGTGCCAGCTCACCACTCCCGGGACAGGGAAAAGAGACCCAGTACTTC

size: few
D: TRBD1
V: TRBV10-3
J: TRBJ2-2
CDR3: CAIRPGQGIRTGELFF
DNA: TGTGCCATCAGGCCGGGACAGGGTATTCGGACCGGGGAGCTGTTTTTT

size: -
D: -
V: TRBV9
J: TRBJ2-3
CDR3: CASSVVGDTQYF
DNA: TGTGCCAGCAGCGTAGTCGGAGATACGCAGTATTTT

size: -
D: TRBD2
V: TRBV7-8
J: TRBJ2-1
CDR3: CASSPRSGGPYNEQFF
DNA: TGTGCCAGCAGCCCAAGGAGCGGGGGCCCCTACAATGAGCAGTTCTTC

size: -
D: -
V: TRBV5-1
J: TRBJ1-4
CDR3: CASSLSTNEKLFF
DNA: TGCGCCAGCAGCTTGTCGACTAATGAAAAACTGTTTTTT

size: once
D: TRBD1
V: TRBV9
J: TRBJ2-3
CDR3: CASSGTGRSTDTQYF
DNA: TGTGCCAGCAGCGGGACAGGACGAAGCACAGATACGCAGTATTTT

size: -
D: -
V: TRBV2
J: TRBJ1-5
CDR3: CASSDLGGSGQPQHF
DNA: TGTGCCAGCAGTGATCTGGGGGGGTCGGGTCAGCCCCAGCATTTT

size: -
D: TRBD1
V: TRBV5-1
J: TRBJ1-1
CDR3: CASSKGQGARWTEAFF
DNA: TGCGCCAGCAGCAAGGGACAGGGGGCTAGATGGACTGAAGCTTTCTTT

size: -
D: TRBD2
V: TRBV9
J: TRBJ2-3
CDR3: CASSEGGLAAFSTDTQYF
DNA: TGTGCCAGCAGCGAGGGGGGACTAGCGGCTTTTAGCACAGATACGCAGTATTTT

size: -
D: TRBD1
V: TRBV7-3
J: TRBJ2-1
CDR3: CASSVTGYEQFF
DNA: TGTGCCAGCAGCGTGACAGGGTATGAGCAGTTCTTC

size: -
D: TRBD1
V: TRBV10-3
J: TRBJ1-2
CDR3: CAISESGVQGNPSF
DNA: TGTGCCATCAGTGAGTCCGGGGTACAGGGGAACCCTTCCTTC

size: -
D: -
V: TRBV6-5
J: TRBJ1-1
CDR3: CASSYFGGGMTEAFF
DNA: TGTGCCAGCAGTTACTTCGGTGGGGGGATGACTGAAGCTTTCTTT

size: -
D: -
V: TRBV14
J: TRBJ2-7
CDR3: CASSLTGFSYEQYF
DNA: TGTGCCAGCAGTCTTACAGGGTTCTCCTACGAGCAGTACTTC

size: -
D: -
V: TRBV6-1
J: TRBJ2-7
CDR3: CASKDFYGEQYF
DNA: TGTGCCAGCAAAGATTTTTACGGGGAGCAGTACTTC

size: -
D: TRBD1
V: TRBV9
J: TRBJ1-2
CDR3: CASSVEGGTVYGYTF
DNA: TGTGCCAGCAGCGTAGAGGGCGGGACAGTGTATGGCTACACCTTC

size: -
D: -
V: TRBV5-1
J: TRBJ1-3
CDR3: CASSLTDGGNTIYF
DNA: TGCGCCAGCAGCTTGACAGATGGTGGAAACACCATATATTTT

size: -
D: -
V: TRBV7-9
J: TRBJ2-7
CDR3: CASSFVFGGTGNIYEQYF
DNA: TGTGCCAGCAGCTTTGTCTTCGGTGGTACAGGTAATATCTACGAGCAGTACTTC

size: few
D: -
V: TRBV4-3
J: TRBJ1-6
CDR3: CASSQDRREDSPLHF
DNA: TGCGCCAGCAGCCAAGACAGGAGGGAGGATTCACCCCTCCACTTT

size: -
D: -
V: TRBV15
J: TRBJ1-3
CDR3: CATSRGAGTIGNTIYF
DNA: TGTGCCACCAGCAGAGGGGCCGGGACAATCGGAAACACCATATATTTT

size: -
D: -
V: TRBV5-6
J: TRBJ2-5
CDR3: CASSIGGRETQYF
DNA: TGTGCCAGCAGCATTGGAGGACGGGAGACCCAGTACTTC

size: -
D: -
V: TRBV5-5
J: TRBJ1-5
CDR3: CASSDGTAQPQHF
DNA: TGTGCCAGCAGCGACGGGACTGCTCAGCCCCAGCATTTT

size: -
D: -
V: TRBV10-3
J: TRBJ2-2
CDR3: CAIRTDSPLNTGELFF
DNA: TGTGCCATCAGAACTGACAGCCCATTGAACACCGGGGAGCTGTTTTTT

size: once
D: -
V: TRBV7-2
J: TRBJ1-4
CDR3: CASSLSGATNEKLFF
DNA: TGTGCCAGCAGCTTAAGCGGGGCAACTAATGAAAAACTGTTTTTT

size: -
D: -
V: TRBV27
J: TRBJ1-1
CDR3: CASSLLGWGRTEAFF
DNA: TGTGCCAGCAGTTTATTGGGTTGGGGGAGGACTGAAGCTTTCTTT

size: -
D: -
V: TRBV5-5
J: TRBJ1-2
CDR3: CASSQAPETGGYTF
DNA: TGTGCCAGCAGCCAAGCCCCGGAAACGGGTGGCTACACCTTC

size: -
D: -
V: TRBV19
J: TRBJ2-3
CDR3: CASSITGPSTDTQYF
DNA: TGTGCCAGTAGTATCACAGGACCTAGCACAGATACGCAGTATTTT

size: -
D: TRBD2
V: TRBV27
J: TRBJ2-3
CDR3: CASSPVGAGGPDTQYF
DNA: TGTGCCAGCAGTCCCGTGGGAGCGGGGGGGCCTGATACGCAGTATTTT

size: -
D: -
V: TRBV5-6
J: TRBJ1-5
CDR3: CASSLGSQPQHF
DNA: TGTGCCAGCAGCCTTGGTAGTCAGCCCCAGCATTTT

size: -
D: TRBD2
V: TRBV7-2
J: TRBJ2-5
CDR3: CASSLGDSSGGQETQYF
DNA: TGTGCCAGCAGCTTAGGGGATTCTAGCGGGGGGCAAGAGACCCAGTACTTC

size: -
D: -
V: TRBV6-4
J: TRBJ2-7
CDR3: CASSERRGDEQYF
DNA: TGTGCCAGCAGTGAGAGGAGGGGCGACGAGCAGTACTTC

size: -
D: TRBD1
V: TRBV15
J: TRBJ2-2
CDR3: CATKGDRGTGELFF
DNA: TGTGCCACCAAGGGGGACAGGGGGACCGGGGAGCTGTTTTTT

size: -
D: TRBD1
V: TRBV6-5
J: TRBJ1-5
CDR3: CAAQGMGSNQPQHF
DNA: TGTGCCGCACAGGGGATGGGCAGCAATCAGCCCCAGCATTTT

size: -
D: -
V: TRBV5-6
J: TRBJ1-1
CDR3: CASSLDVRQASGAFF
DNA: TGTGCCAGCAGCTTGGATGTTCGACAGGCCTCTGGGGCTTTCTTT

size: once
D: TRBD1
V: TRBV15
J: TRBJ2-3
CDR3: CATRAGGEHNTQYF
DNA: TGTGCCACCAGAGCAGGGGGCGAACACAATACGCAGTATTTT

size: -
D: -
V: TRBV28
J: TRBJ2-6
CDR3: CASSLWRDSGANVLTF
DNA: TGTGCCAGCAGTTTATGGCGGGATTCTGGGGCCAACGTCCTGACTTTC

size: few
D: -
V: TRBV7-3
J: TRBJ2-7
CDR3: CASSLDRVREQYF
DNA: TGTGCCAGCAGCTTAGATCGAGTGAGGGAGCAGTACTTC

size: -
D: -
V: TRBV7-9
J: TRBJ1-1
CDR3: CASSFRQIDTEAFF
DNA: TGTGCCAGCAGCTTCCGACAGATTGACACTGAAGCTTTCTTT